This T cell receptor beta chain comes out of a study of blood T cell repertoires in COVID-19. The germline V gene has CDR1 LGHDT and CDR2 YNNKEL (reference sequence). Trimming cost V 4 bases and J 2 bases; bases outside gene matches: 4. This CDR3 has 15 amino acids. Generated by immunoSEQ multiplex PCR, the TCRdb table keeps only in-frame clones and is missing some. The sample carries fewer than 250,000 clones, 65% to 85% recorded once. The receptor was isolated from a woman aged 25 to 39 who had been exposed to COVID-19. The chain carries TRBV3-1 (or the pseudogene TRBV3-2) and TRBJ2-7, with 11 bases lining up with TRBD2. Material: PBMCs or T cells enriched from blood (not recorded which). In DNA, the CDR3 is TGTGCCAGCAGCCTCCTTAGCGGGGGGGCCTACGAGCAGTACTTC. It yields the protein CASSLLSGGAYEQYF.